This TCR beta chain is from a study of blood T cell repertoires in COVID-19. Trimming shortened V by 4 bases and J by 3 bases, and 13 bases separated the two germline ends. The CDR3 sequence is 15 residues long. Germline values: CDR1 MNHEY, CDR2 SVGAGI. TCRdb keeps only in-frame clones here, not all; method: immunoSEQ multiplex PCR. The profile covers roughly 230,000 clones, with roughly 84% appearing a single time and 27% taken by the ten largest. The chain is built from TRBV6-5 and TRBJ1-5, with D unclear. The sample was peripheral blood. The clonotype comes from a man in his forties with acute or convalescent COVID-19. The CDR3 loop reads CASSLRWRTNQPQHF. CDR3 in DNA: TGTGCCAGCAGTTTACGGTGGAGGACCAATCAGCCCCAGCATTTT.